These T cell receptor beta chains were read from a single sample in a study of blood T cells in healthy people across ages. TCRdb itself ran the 5' RACE reads through MiXCR, one entry per CDR3 protein. The sample consists of roughly 500,000 distinct CDR3 sequences, approximately 25% of them appearing once. Sequenced material: blood. The origin of the receptors is a woman in her 70s in good health. The CDR3 runs from the conserved cysteine through the conserved F or W. The D gene is left open where the match is weak. Some rows have no size entry. The others give once, few or many, or a class for an expanded clone.

>-|TRBV29-1|-|TRBJ1-2
CSAETEYYGYTF
TGCAGCGCCGAGACAGAATACTATGGCTACACCTTC
>TRBD2|TRBV7-3|few|TRBJ2-3
CASSPERGDTQYF
TGTGCCAGCAGCCCCGAGCGGGGAGATACGCAGTATTTT
>-|TRBV15|few|TRBJ2-3
CATTPTHSGSQYF
TGTGCCACCACCCCTACACACTCAGGATCGCAGTATTTT
>-|TRBV24-1|few|TRBJ1-2
CATSERGEGYTF
TGTGCCACCAGTGAACGAGGGGAGGGCTACACCTTC
>TRBD1|TRBV7-2|few|TRBJ1-4
CASSSQLGQGAMRSEKLFF
TGTGCCAGCAGCTCCCAACTGGGACAGGGGGCGATGAGAAGTGAAAAACTGTTTTTT
>-|TRBV11-2|-|TRBJ2-3
CASSLVGLAWTDTQYF
TGTGCCAGCAGCTTGGTAGGGCTAGCTTGGACAGATACGCAGTATTTT
>-|TRBV6-2/TRBV6-3|few|TRBJ1-2
CASSYYPGTPEGIYGYTF
TGTGCCAGCAGTTACTACCCCGGGACCCCCGAGGGTATCTATGGCTACACCTTC
>-|TRBV10-3|-|TRBJ1-2
CAIPTGIQGDGYTF
TGTGCCATACCGACAGGTATTCAGGGCGATGGCTACACCTTC
>-|TRBV4-2|-|TRBJ2-1
CASSQEVFGNEQFF
TGTGCCAGCAGCCAAGAGGTTTTCGGGAATGAGCAGTTCTTC
>-|TRBV19|-|TRBJ2-5
CASSMGDKVETQYF
TGTGCCAGTAGTATGGGGGACAAAGTGGAGACCCAGTACTTC
>TRBD1|TRBV29-1|-|TRBJ1-2
CSVAFGTGDYGYTF
TGCAGCGTCGCATTCGGGACAGGGGACTATGGCTACACCTTC
>-|TRBV19|-|TRBJ2-3
CASQSDPSTDTQYF
TGTGCCAGCCAATCCGATCCTAGCACAGATACGCAGTATTTT
>-|TRBV6-2/TRBV6-3|few|TRBJ2-7
CASSYALARGYEQYF
TGTGCCAGCAGTTACGCGCTAGCGAGAGGTTACGAGCAGTACTTC
>TRBD1|TRBV10-3|few|TRBJ1-5
CAITGGEDQPQHF
TGTGCCATAACAGGGGGCGAGGATCAGCCCCAGCATTTT
>-|TRBV20-1|few|TRBJ2-1
CSASGRTGDEQFF
TGCAGTGCTAGCGGTAGGACCGGGGATGAGCAGTTCTTC
>-|TRBV6-1|-|TRBJ2-7
CASKQAGTRSYEQYF
TGTGCCAGCAAGCAGGCAGGCACCCGGTCCTACGAGCAGTACTTC
>-|TRBV5-6|-|TRBJ1-3
CASSLYSSGRGNTIYF
TGTGCCAGCAGCTTGTACTCGTCGGGACGAGGAAACACCATATATTTT
>-|TRBV20-1|many|TRBJ1-2
CSARWGHGYTF
TGCAGTGCTAGATGGGGGCATGGCTACACCTTC
>-|TRBV6-2/TRBV6-3|-|TRBJ1-5
CASTTRVSQPQHF
TGTGCCAGCACTACAAGGGTAAGCCAGCCCCAGCATTTT
>-|TRBV12-3/TRBV12-4|-|TRBJ1-4
CASSPWGDKGSRGKLFF
TGTGCCAGCAGTCCCTGGGGGGACAAGGGGTCCCGTGGAAAACTGTTTTTT
>TRBD2|TRBV2|few|TRBJ2-1
CASSEERASGGGRGEQFF
TGTGCCAGCAGTGAAGAACGAGCTAGCGGGGGGGGACGCGGTGAGCAGTTCTTC
>-|TRBV4-2|few|TRBJ2-5
CASSQSPGLEQYF
TGTGCCAGCAGTCAATCCCCGGGGCTGGAGCAGTACTTC
>-|TRBV15|-|TRBJ2-5
CATSPRLGRGEETQHF
TGTGCCACCAGCCCCCGTTTGGGCAGGGGAGAGGAGACCCAGCACTTC
>-|TRBV3-1|few|TRBJ2-4
CASSQVEGIQYF
TGTGCCAGCAGCCAAGTCGAGGGCATTCAGTACTTC
>-|TRBV5-1|few|TRBJ1-2
CASSLASDRGYGYTF
TGCGCCAGCAGCTTGGCGTCGGACCGGGGGTATGGCTACACCTTC
>-|TRBV29-1|many|TRBJ2-7
CSVVPGQSFSYEQYF
TGCAGCGTTGTCCCCGGACAGTCCTTCTCCTACGAGCAGTACTTC
>TRBD2|TRBV19|once|TRBJ2-1
CVSRQTSGSYNEQFF
TGTGTCAGTCGCCAAACTAGCGGGTCTTACAATGAGCAGTTCTTC
>-|TRBV28|once|TRBJ1-1
CASSLQTQGGASF
TGTGCCAGCAGTTTACAGACACAGGGTGGAGCTTCCTTT
>-|TRBV11-3|-|TRBJ2-5
CASSLGASGETQYF
TGTGCCAGCAGCTTAGGGGCTTCGGGAGAGACCCAGTACTTC
>-|TRBV7-2|few|TRBJ2-7
CASSLPGFAYEQYF
TGTGCCAGCAGCTTACCCGGGTTCGCCTACGAGCAGTACTTC
>TRBD1|TRBV7-2|few|TRBJ1-2
CASSLDRGRLTGYTF
TGTGCCAGCAGCTTAGACAGGGGGCGATTGACTGGCTACACCTTC
>-|TRBV18|few|TRBJ1-4
CASSLQRTATNEKLFF
TGTGCCAGCTCACTACAACGTACAGCTACTAATGAAAAACTGTTTTTT
>TRBD1|TRBV7-9|few|TRBJ2-3
CASSRGTGSTDTQYF
TGTGCCAGCAGCCGCGGGACAGGGTCTACAGATACGCAGTATTTT
>-|TRBV7-9|-|TRBJ1-4
CASSLQHEKLFF
TGTGCCAGCAGCTTACAGCATGAAAAACTGTTTTTT
>TRBD1|TRBV14|-|TRBJ1-1
CASSQRYGQGHTEAFF
TGTGCCAGCAGCCAAAGGTATGGACAGGGCCACACTGAAGCTTTCTTT
>-|TRBV2|few|TRBJ1-5
CASSRDTGSQLQHF
TGTGCCAGCAGTCGTGATACAGGAAGTCAGCTCCAGCATTTT
>-|TRBV20-1|few|TRBJ2-2
CSARSLNANTGELFF
TGCAGTGCTAGAAGTCTGAATGCGAACACCGGGGAGCTGTTTTTT
>-|TRBV20-1|-|TRBJ1-5
CSARAPDEAQHF
TGCAGTGCTAGGGCCCCAGATGAGGCCCAGCATTTT
>-|TRBV11-3|few|TRBJ2-5
CASSLLPGLHSLETQYF
TGTGCCAGCAGCCTACTTCCGGGACTCCACTCGTTGGAGACCCAGTACTTC
>-|TRBV5-1|-|TRBJ1-2
CASSLARDNHYGYTF
TGCGCCAGCAGCTTGGCCAGGGACAACCACTATGGCTACACCTTC
>-|TRBV20-1|-|TRBJ1-2
CSARAASSYGYTF
TGCAGTGCTAGAGCGGCCAGCAGCTATGGCTACACCTTC
>TRBD1|TRBV7-2|few|TRBJ1-5
CASSLGTGQPQHF
TGTGCCAGCAGCTTAGGGACAGGTCAGCCCCAGCATTTT
>-|TRBV30|few|TRBJ2-7
CAWSVGQLRSYEQYF
TGTGCCTGGAGTGTAGGGCAGCTCCGCTCCTACGAGCAGTACTTC
>TRBD1|TRBV29-1|-|TRBJ1-1
CSHIGTGGPNTEAFF
TGCAGCCACATAGGGACAGGGGGCCCGAACACTGAAGCTTTCTTT
>TRBD2|TRBV20-1|few|TRBJ2-7
CSAEYSGGTYEQYF
TGCAGTGCTGAATATAGCGGGGGTACCTACGAGCAGTACTTC
>-|TRBV6-1|few|TRBJ2-7
CASSETGRPTHEQYF
TGTGCCAGCAGTGAAACGGGGCGACCAACCCACGAGCAGTACTTC
>TRBD1|TRBV2|-|TRBJ2-7
CAGRNDRGFVYEQYF
TGTGCCGGCAGAAATGACAGGGGTTTTGTCTACGAGCAGTACTTC
>-|TRBV27|-|TRBJ2-7
CASSLFSPLFSYEQYF
TGTGCCAGCAGTTTATTTAGCCCGCTATTCTCCTACGAGCAGTACTTC
>-|TRBV27|few|TRBJ2-2
CASSNPWQGGTGELFF
TGTGCCAGCAGTAACCCTTGGCAGGGTGGGACCGGGGAGCTGTTTTTT
>-|TRBV6-2/TRBV6-3|many|TRBJ1-6
CASTTGILESPLHF
TGTGCCAGCACCACAGGGATATTAGAATCACCCCTCCACTTT
>-|TRBV5-1|-|TRBJ2-1
CTSSLEWPKGNEQFF
TGCACCAGCAGCTTGGAATGGCCGAAGGGGAATGAGCAGTTCTTC
>-|TRBV10-3|few|TRBJ2-2
CAISESGDRGELFF
TGTGCCATCAGTGAGTCGGGGGACCGAGGGGAGCTGTTTTTT
>TRBD1|TRBV18|few|TRBJ2-3
CASSSRIGQGRTDTQYF
TGTGCCAGCTCATCACGCATAGGACAGGGGCGCACAGATACGCAGTATTTT
>-|TRBV24-1|-|TRBJ1-1
CATRDGRGKNTEAFF
TGTGCCACCAGAGATGGACGGGGGAAAAACACTGAGGCTTTCTTT